Below are 27 T cell receptor beta chains sequenced from a single sample in a study of Ad26.COV2.S vaccination and SARS-CoV-2 variants. Treatment: roughly 20 received Ad26.COV2.S at low or high dose, single or two shots; a few received placebo; per-sample allocation not given. Samples were taken on day 63 after the first vaccine or placebo injection. Some clones are missing from TCRdb's copy, which holds only in-frame ones; the method was immunoSEQ multiplex PCR. Of 300,000 to 400,000 clones listed, roughly 84% were seen once; the top ten hold about 3.4%. The material was peripheral blood, obtained in a trial of Ad26.COV2.S vaccine versus placebo. The receptors come from a person between 18 and 65 years old who received the Ad26.COV2.S COVID-19 vaccine or a placebo.

This clone has just one count. The chain has TRBV5-1 and TRBJ2-7, with 7 bases fitting TRBD1. From germline, CDR1 is SGHRS and CDR2 YFSETQ. The CDR3 is made up of 15 amino acids. The junction had 5 bases not matched to a gene; V was cut back by 0 bases and J by 2 bases. CDR3 in DNA: TGCGCCAGCAGCTTGGGGCGACAGGGACCCTACGAGCAGTACTTC. Encoded protein: CASSLGRQGPYEQYF.

This clone was seen a single time. The chain carries TRBV10-3 and TRBJ1-1, with D perhaps matching TRBD1 (5 bases). Germline CDR1 reads ENHRY; CDR2 reads SYGVKD. This CDR3 has 11 amino acids. V was cut by 6 bases and J by 7 bases, with 9 bases left in between. CDR3 amino acids: CAIRGTVEAFF. The CDR3 DNA is TGTGCCATCAGGGGGACGGTTGAAGCTTTCTTT.

J is TRBJ2-7 and V is TRBV9, with 10 bases lining up with TRBD2. V lost 0 bases and J lost 2; bases outside the gene matches: 5. The germline gives CDR1 SGDLS, CDR2 YYNGEE. The CDR3 is 16 residues long. CDR3 sequence: CASSVGPSGGAYEQYF. The CDR3 DNA reads as TGTGCCAGCAGCGTAGGGCCCAGCGGGGGGGCCTACGAGCAGTACTTC. Full variable domain (outside the CDR3, taken from reference TRBV9 and TRBJ2-7): DSGVTQTPKHLITATGQRVTLRCSPRSGDLSVYWYQQSLDQGLQFLIQYYNGEERAKGNILERFSAQQFPDLHSELNLSSLELGDSALYFCASSVGPSGGAYEQYFGPGTRLTVT.

This sequence joins TRBV29-1 and TRBJ1-4; the D gene is possibly TRBD1 (6 bases). The CDR3 is 13 residues long. Trimming pared 4 bases from V and 2 bases from J, leaving 8 bases between. Looked up from germline, CDR1 is SQVTM and CDR2 is ANQGSEA. DNA of the CDR3: TGCAGCGTTGCGGACAGTACTAATGAAAAACTGTTTTTT. This encodes CSVADSTNEKLFF.

The chain combines TRBV7-3 with TRBJ2-3; a weak D match, TRBD1 (5 bases). V shed 4 bases and J shed 2 bases, with 13 bases lying between them. The CDR3 extends over 15 amino acids. Germline V gene data show CDR1 as SGHTA and CDR2 as FQGTGA. CDR3 nucleotides: TGTGCCAGCAGCTGGGGCCGGGTGAACACAGATACGCAGTATTTT. Residues: CASSWGRVNTDTQYF. Full variable domain (rest looked up from reference TRBV7-3 and TRBJ2-3): GAGVSQTPSNKVTEKGKYVELRCDPISGHTALYWYRQSLGQGPEFLIYFQGTGAADDSGLPNDRFFAVRPEGSVSTLKIQRTERGDSAVYLCASSWGRVNTDTQYFGPGTRLTVL.

The V call is TRBV3-1 (or the pseudogene TRBV3-2), the J call TRBJ2-1; TRBD2 matches at 9 bases. V shed 0 bases and J 5 bases; nucleotides not matched to a gene: 2. Germline CDR1 reads LGHDT; CDR2 reads YNNKEL (reference sequence). The CDR3 runs 15 residues. CDR3 residues: CASSQERGGHNEQFF. The CDR3 bases are TGTGCCAGCAGCCAAGAGCGGGGGGGCCACAATGAGCAGTTCTTC.

J is TRBJ2-2 and V is TRBV7-8, with D hard to call. From germline, CDR1 is SGHVS and CDR2 FQNEAQ. Trimming pared 1 base from V and 4 bases from J, leaving 7 bases between. The CDR3 extends over 14 amino acids. The CDR3: CASSLGAVTGELFF. CDR3 in DNA: TGTGCCAGCAGCTTAGGGGCAGTCACCGGGGAGCTGTTTTTT.

The chain carries TRBV7-6 and TRBJ2-2; D not certain. In germline, CDR1 is SGHVS, CDR2 FNYEAQ. The CDR3 totals 11 residues. V was clipped by 7 bases and J by 8 bases, with 8 bases between them. The CDR3 sequence: CASTLTGELFF. CDR3 nucleotides: TGTGCCAGCACCCTTACTGGGGAGCTGTTTTTT. Complete variable domain (other parts from reference TRBV7-6 and TRBJ2-2): GAGVSQSPRYKVTKRGQDVALRCDPISGHVSLYWYRQALGQGPEFLTYFNYEAQQDKSGLPNDRFSAERPEGSISTLTIQRTEQRDSAMYRCASTLTGELFFGEGSRLTVL.

The J gene is TRBJ1-5, the V gene TRBV5-1; 9 bases are a match to TRBD1. The CDR3 consists of 16 residues. The V gene's germline CDR1 is SGHRS and CDR2 YFSETQ. With V trimmed by 5 bases and J by 5 bases, 11 bases remained unmatched. Here the CDR3 reads CASRMGTGQGDQPQHF. The CDR3 DNA reads as TGCGCCAGCAGGATGGGAACGGGACAGGGCGATCAGCCCCAGCATTTT. Supplemented by reference TRBV5-1 and TRBJ1-5, the full variable domain reads KAGVTQTPRYLIKTRGQQVTLSCSPISGHRSVSWYQQTPGQGLQFLFEYFSETQRNKGNFPGRFSGRQFSNSRSEMNVSTLELGDSALYLCASRMGTGQGDQPQHFGDGTRLSIL.

This chain joins TRBV7-3 and TRBJ2-2, with TRBD1 identical over 8 bases. The CDR3 runs to 16 residues. CDR1 is SGHTA, CDR2 FQGTGA, per germline. V lost 5 bases and J lost 0; bases outside the gene matches: 5. The CDR3 sequence is CASSMRTGSNTGELFF. CDR3 DNA: TGTGCCAGCAGCATGCGGACAGGGTCGAACACCGGGGAGCTGTTTTTT.

The V gene is TRBV7-6, the J gene TRBJ2-1; 15 bases map to TRBD2. CDR1 is SGHVS, CDR2 FNYEAQ, per germline. V dropped 5 bases and J dropped 8; count of bases not matched to a gene: 10. This CDR3 is 17 amino acids long. This CDR3 reads CASSTRTSGGVFDEQFF. DNA of the CDR3: TGTGCCAGCAGCACCCGGACTAGCGGGGGGGTATTCGATGAGCAGTTCTTC.

The genes are TRBV6-6 and TRBJ2-7; 9 bases are shared with TRBD1. This CDR3 contains 14 residues. The V gene end was trimmed by 5 bases and the J gene end by 3 bases; junction bases not matched to a gene: 5. Looked up from germline, CDR1 is MNHNY and CDR2 is SVGAGI (reference sequence). The CDR3 DNA follows: TGTGCCAGCAGTGCCCCGGGACAGGGCTACGAGCAGTACTTC. Its translation is CASSAPGQGYEQYF.

This rearrangement joins TRBV7-3 to TRBJ2-5; 15 positions match TRBD2. The CDR3 contains 17 residues. Germline V gene data show CDR1 as SGHTA and CDR2 as FQGTGA. V shed 4 bases, J shed 3 bases, and the junction held 6 bases outside the gene matches. The CDR3 region has the DNA TGTGCCAGCAGCTCAGGACTAGCGGGGGGGATTGAAGAGACCCAGTACTTC. This sequence encodes CASSSGLAGGIEETQYF.

The chain is built from TRBV5-1 and TRBJ2-3; 7 bases match TRBD1. CDR1 and CDR2 from the germline V gene are SGHRS and YFSETQ. The CDR3 has 14 residues. Trimming cost V 0 bases and J 7 bases; bases outside gene matches: 5. CDR3 DNA sequence: TGCGCCAGCAGCTTGGCACAGGGGTGGTATACGCAGTATTTT. This translates into CASSLAQGWYTQYF.

This clone was counted many times. The DNA of the CDR3 is TGTGCCACCAGTGATTCCGGACAGAGCACAGATACGCAGTATTTT. It is translated as CATSDSGQSTDTQYF. V gene TRBV24-1 combines with J gene TRBJ2-3; D is perhaps TRBD1 (6 bases). Trimming stripped 2 bases from V and 0 bases from J, with 8 bases between. Germline-derived CDR1 and CDR2 are KGHDR and SFDVKD. The CDR3 spans 15 residues.

The gene calls are TRBV30 and TRBJ1-5; D remains ambiguous. With 0 bases removed from V and 1 base from J, the gap between germline ends came to 10 bases. The CDR3 runs to 15 residues. Germline lookup yields CDR1 GTSNPN and CDR2 SVGIG (reference sequence). CDR3 region: CAWSVGGGSNQPQHF. The CDR3, as DNA: TGTGCCTGGAGTGTAGGAGGTGGCAGCAATCAGCCCCAGCATTTT.

This chain links TRBV3-1 (or the pseudogene TRBV3-2) with TRBJ1-2; D is unclear. Deletions cut 0 bases from V and 7 bases from J, with 15 bases between. This CDR3 contains 15 residues. Germline V gene sequence: CDR1 LGHDT, CDR2 YNNKEL (reference sequence). The chain's CDR3 is CASSQEPGGNSGYTF. CDR3 DNA: TGTGCCAGCAGCCAAGAACCCGGAGGGAATAGTGGCTACACCTTC.

A few counts support this clone. The rearrangement links TRBV11-2 to TRBJ2-5; D is undetermined. Germline CDR1 reads SGHAT; CDR2 reads FQNNGV. The CDR3 has 15 amino acids. Trimming stripped 4 bases from V and 1 base from J, with 13 bases between. CDR3: CASSYHRSTQETQYF. CDR3 DNA: TGTGCCAGCAGCTATCACAGAAGTACCCAAGAGACCCAGTACTTC.

The chain carries TRBV11-3 and TRBJ2-7; D may be TRBD1 (6 bases). Trimming took 3 bases from V and 3 from J, leaving 9 bases between them. Germline V lookup: CDR1 SGHNT, CDR2 YENEEA. The CDR3 extends over 13 amino acids. DNA for the CDR3: TGTGCCAGCAGCTTGTGGACAGACTACGAGCAGTACTTC. This encodes CASSLWTDYEQYF.

The chain couples TRBV5-4 to TRBJ2-7; D is possibly TRBD1 (5 bases). The CDR3 has 14 amino acids. The V gene lost 1 base and the J gene lost 2 bases, with 10 bases spanning the gap. Germline CDR1 is SGHNT and CDR2 is YYREEE (reference sequence). For the CDR3, the DNA is TGTGCCAGCAGCTTGTCGGTCAGGGCCTACGAGCAGTACTTC. It translates to CASSLSVRAYEQYF.

This clone was detected once. V usage is TRBV6-5 and J usage is TRBJ2-7, with D unclear. Between the trimmed V and J ends, which lost 6 bases and 0 bases, there was a span of 9 bases. The CDR3 consists of 13 residues. Germline CDR1 MNHEY, CDR2 SVGAGI. The CDR3 sequence is CASSGLSSYEQYF. The CDR3 region has the DNA TGTGCCAGCAGCGGCCTCAGCTCCTACGAGCAGTACTTC.

This chain joins TRBV30 and TRBJ2-5, with D perhaps TRBD1 (6 bases). The germline CDR1 and CDR2 sequences are GTSNPN and SVGIG (reference sequence). This CDR3 region has 13 residues. Trimming took off 5 bases at V and 4 bases at J, with 14 bases between the two ends. CDR3 DNA: TGTGCCTGGGGAACAGGGTCGGCAGAGACCCAGTACTTC. Protein sequence: CAWGTGSAETQYF.

The V gene is TRBV6-5, the J gene TRBJ1-4; TRBD1 might be the D (6 bases). CDR1 and CDR2 from the germline V gene are MNHEY and SVGAGI. The CDR3 spans 15 residues. The germline V and J ends were trimmed by 0 bases and 8 bases, with 13 bases remaining between them. CDR3 sequence reads: CASSYSGTRGEKLFF. CDR3 nucleotides: TGTGCCAGCAGTTACTCCGGGACAAGAGGGGAAAAACTGTTTTTT.

The gene calls are TRBV13 and TRBJ1-1; 9 nucleotides align to TRBD1. This CDR3 region has 14 residues. Germline-derived CDR1 and CDR2 are PRHDT and FYEKMQ (reference sequence). The trim removed 5 bases at V and 1 base at J, leaving 2 bases unmatched. DNA for the CDR3: TGTGCCAGCAGCCAGGGACAGGGGAACACTGAAGCTTTCTTT. It yields the protein CASSQGQGNTEAFF.

The chain recombines TRBV7-3 with TRBJ2-7, with TRBD2 identical over 8 bases. The CDR3 runs 15 residues. Germline V gene lookup returns CDR1 SGHTA and CDR2 FQGTGA. The ends lost 5 bases at V and 2 bases at J; junction bases unmatched: 8. CDR3 amino acids: CASSPTSGSTYEQYF. DNA of the CDR3: TGTGCCAGCAGCCCAACTAGCGGATCGACCTACGAGCAGTACTTC.

This chain joins TRBV30 and TRBJ1-1; no clear D. Germline assignment: CDR1 GTSNPN and CDR2 SVGIG (reference sequence). V lost 3 bases and J 8 bases, leaving 13 bases between the germline ends. The CDR3 runs 12 residues. The CDR3 sequence: CAWRDRVEEAFF. DNA of the CDR3: TGTGCCTGGAGGGACCGGGTCGAAGAAGCTTTCTTT.

V gene TRBV19 combines with J gene TRBJ1-1; 8 bases map to TRBD1. The CDR3 is 16 residues long. After removal of 8 bases from V and 2 bases from J, the junction contained 13 bases not matched to a gene. The germline CDR1 and CDR2 sequences are LNHDA and SQIVND (reference sequence). CDR3: CASPPPLDRGNTEAFF. CDR3 DNA: TGTGCCAGTCCCCCCCCACTCGACAGGGGAAACACTGAAGCTTTCTTT.